The T cell receptor (beta chain) under discussion was sequenced for a study of T cell responses to AZD1222 COVID-19 vaccine. This CDR3 is built from 16 residues. Germline CDR1 reads SQVTM; CDR2 reads ANQGSEA. V shed 2 bases and J shed 0 bases, with 14 bases lying between them. Repertoires were generated with immunoSEQ multiplex PCR, while TCRdb's copy carries only in-frame clones and drops some. Of 84,000 or so clones listed, roughly nine tenths were seen once; the top ten hold 31%. The V call is TRBV29-1, the J call TRBJ1-3; D remains ambiguous. This TCR came from an adult in good health. The source was peripheral blood, collected on day 0 of AZD1222 vaccination. The CDR3 region is CSVELPSSHSGNTIYF. Written as DNA, the CDR3 is TGCAGCGTTGAATTGCCCTCTTCACACTCTGGAAACACCATATATTTT.